These 22 T cell receptor beta chains originate from one sample sequenced in a study of T-cell reconstitution after alpha-beta-depleted transplantation in children. Preparation of the TCRbeta library involved a method that used unique molecular identifiers. TCRdb called the PCR reads again in MiXCR, with one record for every CDR3 protein. The repertoire includes 700,000 to 950,000 distinct CDR3 sequences, under 20% of them detected once, and under 6% sits in the top ten. The sequencing here drew on PBMCs, mostly from graft donor cells, taken 360 days after TCRalphabeta/CD19-depleted stem cell transplant. Source of these receptors: a male patient younger than 18 who had a stem cell transplant for acute lymphoblastic leukemia, so the T cells may come from the graft donor.

This clonotype was observed a handful of times. V gene TRBV4-1 combines with J gene TRBJ2-1; D is uncertain. Germline V gives CDR1 MGHRA, CDR2 YSYEKL. The V end lost 0 bases, the J end lost 3 bases, and 9 bases lay between the germline ends. This CDR3 contains 15 residues. The CDR3 nucleotides are TGCGCCAGCAGCCAAGAAGTAGTCGGCTACAATGAGCAGTTCTTC. Amino acid sequence: CASSQEVVGYNEQFF.

This clonotype was seen repeatedly, ten times or more. V gene TRBV20-1 combines with J gene TRBJ1-6; D is possibly TRBD1 (5 bases). Trimming cost V 1 base and J 10 bases, with 14 bases left between them. Germline V gene data show CDR1 as DFQATT and CDR2 as SNEGSKA (reference sequence). This CDR3 spans 14 amino acids. CDR3 protein: CSARAQGPRSPLHF. The CDR3 DNA sequence: TGCAGTGCTAGAGCGCAGGGACCCCGCTCACCCCTCCACTTT.

The chain couples TRBV25-1 to TRBJ2-7; 8 bases fit TRBD1. After removal of 2 bases from V and 7 bases from J, the junction contained 10 bases not matched to a gene. The CDR3 contains 15 residues. The germline CDR1 and CDR2 sequences are MGHDK and SYGVNS. In DNA, the CDR3 is TGTGCCAGCAGTGAAACCGGGACAGGCCGTGGGGAGCAGTACTTC. It codes for CASSETGTGRGEQYF.

V is TRBV6-2 or TRBV6-3 and J is TRBJ2-7; 12 bases align to TRBD2. The CDR3 length is 15 residues. CDR1 MNHEY and CDR2 SVGEGT come from the germline V gene. V was clipped by 6 bases and J by 6 bases; unmatched bases: 9. The CDR3 sequence is CASRMTSGRPGEQYF. CDR3 DNA: TGTGCCAGCAGAATGACTAGCGGGAGACCGGGCGAGCAGTACTTC.

This clonotype was observed a single time. The chain has TRBV7-6 and TRBJ2-7, with D possibly being TRBD1 (5 bases). Trimming left V 7 bases short and J 4 bases short, with 14 bases between. The CDR3 loop spans 13 amino acids. Germline V gene lookup returns CDR1 SGHVS and CDR2 FNYEAQ. The CDR3 region is CASKGVKSYEQYF. CDR3 coding DNA: TGTGCCAGCAAAGGGGTCAAGTCGTACGAGCAGTACTTC.

The gene calls are TRBV7-8 and TRBJ1-5, with a possible D match to TRBD1 (6 bases). The V end was cut by 1 base, the J end by 1 base, with 14 bases between. CDR1 and CDR2 from the germline V gene are SGHVS and FQNEAQ. The CDR3 has 17 amino acids. As DNA, the CDR3 is TGTGCCAGCAGCTTAGTACGACTGGGGGCCAGCAATCAGCCCCAGCATTTT. Its translation: CASSLVRLGASNQPQHF.

This clonotype was detected a few times. The chain recombines TRBV20-1 with TRBJ2-5, with D perhaps TRBD2 (6 bases). Trimming took 3 bases from V and 5 from J, leaving 16 bases between them. Germline CDR1 reads DFQATT; CDR2 reads SNEGSKA (reference sequence). This CDR3 has 14 residues. The CDR3 DNA is TGCAGTGCTAGTCTCGGGACTCCCGGGGAGACCCAGTACTTC. This encodes CSASLGTPGETQYF.

The chain combines TRBV7-3 with TRBJ2-7; tentatively, D is TRBD1 or TRBD2 (5 bases each). The V gene lost 3 bases and the J gene lost 6 bases, with 15 bases spanning the gap. Germline lookup yields CDR1 SGHTA and CDR2 FQGTGA. The CDR3 sequence is 14 residues long. CDR3 sequence reads: CASSLLHGASEQYF. In nucleotides, the CDR3 is TGTGCCAGCAGCTTGTTGCACGGGGCGAGCGAGCAGTACTTC.

This chain connects TRBV11-1 to TRBJ2-1; 13 nucleotides match TRBD2. V was pared by 3 bases and J by 3 bases, with 14 bases of the junction left unmatched. Per the germline V gene, CDR1 is SGHAT and CDR2 is FQDESV (reference sequence). The CDR3 spans 20 residues. The CDR3 loop reads CASSLGRLAGGRVGYNEQFF. The CDR3 nucleotides are TGTGCCAGCAGCTTGGGTCGACTAGCGGGAGGACGAGTTGGCTACAATGAGCAGTTCTTC.

The V gene is TRBV5-1, the J gene TRBJ2-3; D ambiguous. The length of the CDR3 is 13 residues. CDR1 and CDR2 from the germline V gene are SGHRS and YFSETQ. With 0 bases removed from V and 6 bases from J, the gap between germline ends came to 8 bases. CDR3 amino acids: CASSLEGHDTQYF. Written as DNA, the CDR3 is TGCGCCAGCAGCTTGGAAGGGCACGATACGCAGTATTTT.

V gene TRBV7-6 combines with J gene TRBJ2-3; perhaps TRBD2 as D (6 bases). The ends were cut back, 2 bases at V and 1 base at J, with 13 bases in the middle. CDR1 and CDR2 from the germline V gene are SGHVS and FNYEAQ. This CDR3 is built from 16 residues. The CDR3 loop is CASSLWSGWGTDTQYF. The CDR3, as DNA: TGTGCCAGCAGCTTATGGAGCGGGTGGGGCACAGATACGCAGTATTTT.

The table lists this clonotype with a few counts. CDR3 loop: CASSTPTSSGETYNEQFF. CDR3 DNA: TGTGCCAGCAGCACACCAACCTCTAGCGGAGAAACCTACAATGAGCAGTTCTTC. The rearrangement uses TRBV7-8 and TRBJ2-1, with 7 positions matching TRBD2. This CDR3 is built from 18 residues. V dropped 5 bases and J dropped 2; count of bases not matched to a gene: 15. The germline CDR1 and CDR2 sequences are SGHVS and FQNEAQ.

This clonotype turned up a few times. The chain is built from TRBV20-1 and TRBJ2-5; weak D call: TRBD2 (7 bases). Trimming stripped 5 bases from V and 5 bases from J, with 18 bases between. CDR1 is DFQATT, CDR2 SNEGSKA, per germline (reference sequence). The CDR3 covers 14 residues. For the CDR3, the DNA is TGCAGTGCTCCATTGGGGGGGCGCTCGGAGACCCAGTACTTC. Translated: CSAPLGGRSETQYF.

This clonotype appeared a few times. The genes are TRBV5-1 and TRBJ2-5, with 9 bases that match TRBD2. The trim removed 5 bases at V and 5 bases at J, leaving 19 bases unmatched. This CDR3 comprises 18 residues. Germline CDR1 SGHRS, CDR2 YFSETQ. Here the CDR3 reads CASRDSRTSERGRETQYF. CDR3 DNA sequence: TGCGCCAGCAGAGATTCCCGGACTAGCGAAAGGGGGAGGGAGACCCAGTACTTC.

The CDR3 here is CASSDDYSNQPQHF. DNA for the CDR3: TGTGCCAGCTCAGACGATTATAGCAATCAGCCCCAGCATTTT. V is TRBV18 and J is TRBJ1-5, with unresolved D. The CDR3 has 14 amino acids. V was pared by 5 bases and J by 0 bases, with 8 bases between. From germline, CDR1 is KGHSH and CDR2 LQKENI.

This clonotype has just a few counts. This chain connects TRBV29-1 to TRBJ2-5, with D uncertain. This CDR3 region has 12 residues. Germline CDR1 and CDR2: SQVTM and ANQGSEA. Trimming pared 5 bases from V and 1 base from J, leaving 8 bases between. In DNA, the CDR3 is TGCAGCGTTCAGGTTCTCCAAGAGACCCAGTACTTC. Amino acid sequence: CSVQVLQETQYF.

The V call is TRBV11-2, the J call TRBJ2-1, with 7 positions matching TRBD2. CDR1 is SGHAT, CDR2 FQNNGV, per germline. This CDR3 has 15 amino acids. V trimming: 4 bases; J trimming: 9 bases; junction bases outside the gene matches: 12. The CDR3 is CASSSGVAGWSEQFF. CDR3 bases: TGTGCCAGCAGCTCCGGGGTAGCGGGCTGGAGTGAGCAGTTCTTC.

This clonotype has just a few counts. The rearrangement links TRBV9 to TRBJ1-2; no clear D. V lost 0 bases to trimming and J lost 4 bases, with 10 bases between them. The CDR3 has 14 amino acids. The germline V gene encodes CDR1 SGDLS and CDR2 YYNGEE. The chain's CDR3 is CASSVGESGYGYTF. In DNA, the CDR3 is TGTGCCAGCAGCGTAGGTGAATCGGGCTATGGCTACACCTTC.

The chain links TRBV27 to TRBJ2-1; 10 bases align to TRBD2. The CDR3 is 16 amino acids. The germline gives CDR1 MNHEY, CDR2 SMNVEV (reference sequence). The junction had 10 bases not matched to a gene; V was cut back by 3 bases and J by 8 bases. The CDR3 region has the DNA TGTGCCAGCAGTTTTTTCGTACCTAGCGGGAGTCATGAGCAGTTCTTC. This sequence encodes CASSFFVPSGSHEQFF.

This clonotype appeared many times. The genes are TRBV29-1 and TRBJ2-3, with D perhaps given as TRBD1 or TRBD2 (5 bases each). This CDR3 comprises 16 residues. Per germline, CDR1 SQVTM and CDR2 ANQGSEA. Trimming took off 0 bases at V and 1 base at J, with 14 bases between the two ends. The CDR3 loop is CSVEDWSRDGTDTQYF. Written as DNA, the CDR3 is TGCAGCGTTGAAGATTGGTCTAGGGACGGCACAGATACGCAGTATTTT.

The J gene is TRBJ2-1, the V gene TRBV20-1, with 11 bases fitting TRBD2. The CDR3 is made up of 18 amino acids. Germline V lookup: CDR1 DFQATT, CDR2 SNEGSKA (reference sequence). Trimming at V came to 5 bases and at J to 7 bases, leaving 19 bases not matched to a gene. CDR3 coding DNA: TGCAGTGCTTCACGTCCTATAGCGGGAGGGCCGGGATTTAATGAGCAGTTCTTC. Protein product: CSASRPIAGGPGFNEQFF.

This chain uses TRBV2 with TRBJ2-3; D may be TRBD1 (5 bases). CDR3 size: 14 residues. Trimming removed 4 bases from V and 2 bases from J, with 10 bases in between. Germline V gene lookup returns CDR1 SNHLY and CDR2 FYNNEI. CDR3 bases: TGTGCCAGCAGTGGGGGCCGGAACACAGATACGCAGTATTTT. Its protein is CASSGGRNTDTQYF.